Below, 15 T cell receptor beta chains from the same sample are listed, as sequenced in a study of neurological immune-mediated disorders. This sample's time point: technical triplicate 2. TCRdb used MiXCR to reprocess the 5' RACE reads, holding one entry per CDR3 protein. The sample consists of roughly 61,000 distinct CDR3 sequences, around 24% of them appearing once. Sequenced input: PBMCs. The receptors shown here come from a man aged 55 to 70 with HTLV-1-associated myelopathy (HAM/TSP).

This clonotype was observed a handful of times. The chain joins TRBV19 to TRBJ1-2, with D possibly matching TRBD1 (6 bases). Trimming removed 6 bases from V and 6 bases from J, with 17 bases in between. Germline CDR1 and CDR2: LNHDA and SQIVND (reference sequence). There are 14 residues in the CDR3. The CDR3 spells CASSPQGRPHGYTF. CDR3 nucleotide sequence: TGTGCCAGTAGCCCACAGGGAAGGCCCCATGGCTACACCTTC.

This clonotype was detected a few times. The V and J genes are TRBV29-1 and TRBJ2-1, with D uncertain. Germline V lookup: CDR1 SQVTM, CDR2 ANQGSEA. Trimming shortened V by 2 bases and J by 5 bases, and 13 bases separated the two germline ends. The CDR3 totals 14 residues. The chain's CDR3 is CSVERLKGHNEQFF. Written as DNA, the CDR3 is TGCAGCGTTGAAAGGCTGAAAGGGCACAATGAGCAGTTCTTC.

The CDR3 protein is CASGRQPGQGRRFSYEQYF. Written as DNA, the CDR3 is TGCGCCAGCGGGCGCCAACCGGGACAGGGCCGTCGTTTCTCCTACGAGCAGTACTTC. The rearrangement links TRBV5-1 to TRBJ2-7; 9 nucleotides agree with TRBD1. Germline CDR1 is SGHRS and CDR2 is YFSETQ. The trim removed 7 bases at V and 0 bases at J, leaving 20 bases unmatched. CDR3 length: 19 residues.

This clonotype has a count of ten or more. The genes are TRBV29-1 and TRBJ2-7; TRBD2 matches at 9 bases. The J segment lost 8 bases and the V segment lost 3 bases, leaving 5 bases of the junction unmatched. Germline V gives CDR1 SQVTM, CDR2 ANQGSEA. The CDR3 sequence is 12 residues long. The CDR3 region has the DNA TGCAGCGTTGAGGTAGCGGGAGTGCAGCAGTACTTC. Its protein is CSVEVAGVQQYF.

V gene TRBV27 combines with J gene TRBJ1-2, with 7 bases lining up with TRBD1. Per germline, CDR1 MNHEY and CDR2 SMNVEV (reference sequence). V gave up 7 bases and J gave up 4 bases; unmatched junction bases: 0. CDR3 length: 11 residues. CDR3 protein: CASKGAYGYTF. The DNA of the CDR3 is TGTGCCAGCAAGGGGGCCTATGGCTACACCTTC.

The table lists this clonotype with many counts. The V gene is TRBV3-1, the J gene TRBJ2-6; the D gene is possibly TRBD2 (6 bases). Germline V gene data show CDR1 as LGHDT and CDR2 as YNNKEL (reference sequence). Trimming removed 3 bases at V and 0 bases at J, with 12 bases between. This CDR3 is built from 17 residues. The CDR3 bases are TGTGCCAGCAGCCAGCCGGGACTGTTCTCTGGGGCCAACGTCCTGACTTTC. It is translated as CASSQPGLFSGANVLTF. The full variable domain, rest sourced from reference TRBV3-1 and TRBJ2-6, is DTAVSQTPKYLVTQMGNDKSIKCEQNLGHDTMYWYKQDSKKFLKIMFSYNNKELIINETVPNRFSPKSPDKAHLNLHINSLELGDSAVYFCASSQPGLFSGANVLTFGAGSRLTVL.

This clonotype was counted a few times. The chain couples TRBV20-1 to TRBJ2-3, with D tentatively TRBD2 (6 bases). The CDR3 covers 16 residues. The germline V gene has CDR1 DFQATT and CDR2 SNEGSKA (reference sequence). Trimming took 5 bases from V and 0 from J, leaving 18 bases between them. CDR3 protein: CSARPLGGVSTDTQYF. CDR3 nucleotide sequence: TGCAGTGCTCGCCCGTTGGGCGGGGTGAGCACAGATACGCAGTATTTT.

There are many counts of this clonotype. The gene calls are TRBV20-1 and TRBJ1-1, with a weak D call TRBD1 (5 bases). Trimming left V 0 bases short and J 1 base short, with 12 bases between. The CDR3 is 15 amino acids. Germline CDR1 DFQATT, CDR2 SNEGSKA (reference sequence). The CDR3 nucleotides read TGCAGTGCTAGAGATGGGGCCTCCCGGAACACTGAAGCTTTCTTT. This codes for CSARDGASRNTEAFF.

The chain's CDR3 is CASRITTGNSEQYF. In DNA form, the CDR3 reads TGCGCCAGCAGAATCACGACAGGGAACTCCGAGCAGTACTTC. The chain has TRBV5-1 and TRBJ2-7, with 7 positions matching TRBD1. In germline, CDR1 is SGHRS, CDR2 YFSETQ. The CDR3 totals 14 residues. The ends lost 5 bases at V and 6 bases at J; junction bases unmatched: 11.

This clonotype was seen at least ten times. DNA of the CDR3: TGTGCCAGCAGCTTCCGAACTAGCGGGAGTACGGCCCCCCGGTATTTT. This codes for CASSFRTSGSTAPRYF. The gene calls are TRBV5-6 and TRBJ2-3, with 11 positions matching TRBD2. Losses at the gene ends were 2 bases for V and 14 bases for J; bases not matched to a gene: 16. Germline loops: CDR1 SGHDT, CDR2 YYEEEE. The CDR3 is 16 amino acids.

This clonotype was recorded at least ten times. Written as DNA, the CDR3 is TGTGCCACTCGGCGGGAGGATATTGAGCAGTTCTTC. Its protein is CATRREDIEQFF. The V and J genes are TRBV2 and TRBJ2-1; 8 bases are shared with TRBD2. The CDR3 loop spans 12 amino acids. V was clipped by 10 bases and J by 9 bases; unmatched bases: 8. The germline gives CDR1 SNHLY, CDR2 FYNNEI. Drawing the rest from reference TRBV2 and TRBJ2-1, the complete variable domain is EPEVTQTPSHQVTQMGQEVILRCVPISNHLYFYWYRQILGQKVEFLVSFYNNEISEKSEIFDDQFSVERPDGSNFTLKIRSTKLEDSAMYFCATRREDIEQFFGPGTRLTVL.

This clonotype has a count of ten or more. CDR3 DNA: TGCGCCAGCAGCCTGACTAGCGGGAGGGCCGGCACAGATACGCAGTATTTT. The encoded protein is CASSLTSGRAGTDTQYF. The rearrangement links TRBV4-1 to TRBJ2-3, with TRBD2 matching 14 bases. CDR3 size: 17 residues. Germline CDR1 reads MGHRA; CDR2 reads YSYEKL. J lost 1 base, V lost 4 bases, and 4 bases had no gene match.

There are many counts of this clonotype. V usage is TRBV11-2 and J usage is TRBJ1-3; D is unresolved. Trimming removed 1 base at V and 4 bases at J, with 11 bases between. CDR3 length: 15 amino acids. Germline V gene lookup returns CDR1 SGHAT and CDR2 FQNNGV. CDR3 region: CASSLAGGKGNTIYF. In DNA, the CDR3 is TGTGCCAGCAGCTTAGCGGGTGGGAAGGGAAACACCATATATTTT.

Comment on this clonotype: This may be a read error, as it is one base from a much larger clone. J is TRBJ1-1 and V is TRBV29-1; tentatively, D is TRBD1 (6 bases). Germline values: CDR1 SQVTM, CDR2 ANQGSEA. The CDR3 is 13 amino acids. V was pared by 6 bases and J by 3 bases, with 14 bases between. The CDR3 DNA reads as TGCAGCGTGACTTACAGGGTGGACACTGAAGCTTTCTTT. Translating gives CSVTYRVDTEAFF.

This clonotype was picked up many times. The chain joins TRBV14 to TRBJ2-7; 7 bases map to TRBD1. CDR3 length: 14 amino acids. Per germline, CDR1 SGHDN and CDR2 FVKESK. The junction had 3 bases not matched to a gene; V was cut back by 1 base and J by 3 bases. CDR3 amino acids: CASSQGQGLYEQYF. DNA for the CDR3: TGTGCCAGCAGCCAAGGACAGGGCCTCTACGAGCAGTACTTC. Full variable domain (missing parts from reference TRBV14 and TRBJ2-7): EAGVTQFPSHSVIEKGQTVTLRCDPISGHDNLYWYRRVMGKEIKFLLHFVKESKQDESGMPNNRFLAERTGGTYSTLKVQPAELEDSGVYFCASSQGQGLYEQYFGPGTRLTVT.